This T cell receptor beta chain was captured in a study of monozygotic twins with inflammatory bowel disease. Donors each gave roughly 2.5 ml of blood. This CDR3 has 15 amino acids. One entry per CDR3 protein, without DNA, is what TCRdb gives after re-calling the 5' RACE reads. The table for this sample gives just over 300,000 distinct CDR3 sequences. The clonotype was recovered from a human donor with ulcerative colitis or Crohn's disease, or a healthy co-twin of an affected twin (not recorded which). Sequencing used blood. The chain is built from TRBV12-3 or TRBV12-4 and TRBJ1-1; TCRdb reports TRBD1, a call that lacks DNA to check it against. The CDR3 protein is CASRRQGVSGGEAFF.